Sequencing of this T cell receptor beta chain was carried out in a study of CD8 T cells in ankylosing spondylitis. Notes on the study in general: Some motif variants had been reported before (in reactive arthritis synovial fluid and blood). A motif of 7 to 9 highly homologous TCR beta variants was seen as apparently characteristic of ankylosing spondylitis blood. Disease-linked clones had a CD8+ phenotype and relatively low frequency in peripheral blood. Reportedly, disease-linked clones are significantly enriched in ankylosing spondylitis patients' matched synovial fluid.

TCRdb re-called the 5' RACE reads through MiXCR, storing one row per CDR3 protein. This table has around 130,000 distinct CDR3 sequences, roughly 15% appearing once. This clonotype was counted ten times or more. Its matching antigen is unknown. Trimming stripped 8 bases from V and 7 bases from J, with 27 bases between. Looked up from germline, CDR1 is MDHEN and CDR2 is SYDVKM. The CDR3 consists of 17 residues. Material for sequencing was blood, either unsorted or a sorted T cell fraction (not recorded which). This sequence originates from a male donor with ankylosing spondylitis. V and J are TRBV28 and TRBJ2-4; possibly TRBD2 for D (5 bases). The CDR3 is CASRALFGEPHGNIQYF. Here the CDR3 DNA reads TGTGCCAGCCGAGCTCTATTCGGGGAACCCCACGGTAACATTCAGTACTTC.